This T cell receptor beta chain derives from a study of control samples from healthy donors and cancer patients (dated by TCRdb to the early 2020s). This clone showed up just once. Its antigen is currently not known. No per-base quality is available; no much larger clone lies one base away. V is clipped by 4 bases and J by 3 bases, and the sequence between their germline boundaries is 6 bases long. CDR1 and CDR2, per the germline V gene (reference sequence), are DFQATT and SNEGSKA. The CDR3 has 11 amino acids, counting the end cysteine and phenylalanine. The read is trimmed to its CDR3 DNA, 33 bases read in frame from base 1. Receptor libraries were prepared by the immunoSEQ multiplex PCR assay. Imported from immuneACCESS, the table was reduced by TCRdb to in-frame sequences with V and J called. These copies leave out some clones; in studies compared against another copy, an unresolved V gene accounts for under half, and the cause of the remainder is not known. A total of 150,000 to 200,000 clones appear in this sample, around 96% of them only once. The ten largest clones represent 8.5% of the sample.

Material for sequencing was blood. The TCR comes from a woman in her 40s in good health. This chain is built from TRBV20-1 and TRBJ1-2; TRBD1 is perhaps the D gene, given 5 matching bases. The bases read TGCAGTGCTACCAGGGACTATGGCTACACCTTC. Its amino acids are CSATRDYGYTF.